This is a list of T cell receptor beta chains from one sample in a study of cytomegalovirus exposure and HLA in healthy donors. Libraries were prepared by immunoSEQ multiplex PCR; TCRdb keeps only in-frame clonotypes and omits some of them. The data contain about 190,000 clones, approximately 79% of them singletons. Sequencing input: PBMCs. Source of these receptors: a man aged 35 to 55 in good health and CMV-seropositive. CDR3s include the opening cysteine and the closing phenylalanine or tryptophan. A D gene is named only where the DNA matches it firmly. Size is stated for part of the rows, as once, few or many counts, or as a class when the clone is expanded.

J gene	D gene	clone size	V gene	CDR3 DNA	CDR3 protein
TRBJ2-5	.	few	TRBV7-6	TGTGCCAGCAGCCCTAACTGGCTCCTACCCGGAAGACAGAACCAAGAGACCCAGTACTTC	CASSPNWLLPGRQNQETQYF
TRBJ1-2	.	.	TRBV2	TGTGCCAGCGTGTCAGGAAATGCTAACTATGGCTACACCTTC	CASVSGNANYGYTF
TRBJ2-3	.	.	TRBV21-1	TGTGCCAGCAGCCTCCGGGACAGGGGCCCAGATACGCAGTATTTT	CASSLRDRGPDTQYF
TRBJ2-5	.	.	TRBV11-3	TGTGCCAGCAGCCGGGGTTTCCAAGAGACCCAGTACTTC	CASSRGFQETQYF
TRBJ1-3	TRBD1	.	TRBV6-6	TGTGCCAGCACTCCGGGACAGGGAAGCTCTGGAAACACCATATATTTT	CASTPGQGSSGNTIYF
TRBJ1-3	TRBD1	.	TRBV15	TGTGCCACCAGCAGAGTGGGGACAGGGGGGAGTGGAAACACCATATATTTT	CATSRVGTGGSGNTIYF
TRBJ1-3	TRBD1	.	TRBV6-5	TGTGCCAGCAGTCTGGACAGGTCCTCTGGAAACACCATATATTTT	CASSLDRSSGNTIYF
TRBJ2-7	TRBD1	.	TRBV6-5	TGTGCCAGCAGTTACTCCCCAGGGGGCTACGAGCAGTACTTC	CASSYSPGGYEQYF
TRBJ2-3	.	.	TRBV9	TGTGCCAGCAGCGCGGGACCGTGGGGGGGCCGCACAGATACGCAGTATTTT	CASSAGPWGGRTDTQYF
TRBJ2-7	TRBD2	.	TRBV6-6	TGTGCCAGCAGTCGGGGGGGCCCGGGGGAGTCCTACGAGCAGTACTTC	CASSRGGPGESYEQYF
TRBJ2-2	TRBD2	.	TRBV7-2	TGTGCCAGCAGGGCCGGAGCGGGGGGGAGGAACACCGGGGAGCTGTTTTTT	CASRAGAGGRNTGELFF
TRBJ2-1	TRBD2	.	TRBV6-5	TGTGCCAGCAGTTACGCGGGGACTACGGGGGGTGGTGAGCAGTTCTTC	CASSYAGTTGGGEQFF
TRBJ2-5	.	few	TRBV11-2	TGTGCCAGCAGCTTACAGGGAAACGCGGAGACCCAGTACTTC	CASSLQGNAETQYF
TRBJ2-1	.	.	TRBV21-1	TGTGCCAGCAGCGCGATATCGGGACAGTCCACCAATGAGCAGTTCTTC	CASSAISGQSTNEQFF
TRBJ1-1	.	.	TRBV7-9	TGTGCCAGCAGCCAAACTGAAGCTTTCTTT	CASSQTEAFF
TRBJ1-2	.	.	TRBV7-3	TGTGCCAGCAGCTCTTACAGGGACTATGGCTACACCTTC	CASSSYRDYGYTF
TRBJ1-2	.	.	TRBV28	TGTGCCAGCAGTTCGGCAGGGTTATTCTATGGCTACACCTTC	CASSSAGLFYGYTF
TRBJ1-1	TRBD1	.	TRBV7-2	TGTGCCAGCAGCCAGACAGGGGTAGAGGCTTTCTTT	CASSQTGVEAFF
TRBJ2-1	TRBD2	.	TRBV7-9	TGTGCCAGCAGCCCGGCTAGCGGCTACAATGAGCAGTTCTTC	CASSPASGYNEQFF